This T cell receptor beta chain was documented in a study of blood T cells in healthy people across ages. The study, taken as a whole, reports: Using unsorted PBMCs precluded a conclusive naive versus antigen-experienced comparison.

Primers used in a second PCR of roughly 6 to 11 cycles were a sample-barcoded 5' primer and a J-beta primer mix. A template-switch adaptor containing 12 random nucleotides labeled each cDNA molecule. TCRdb ran MiXCR on the 5' RACE reads and lists one entry per CDR3 protein. This sample has fewer than 900,000 distinct CDR3 sequences, with approximately 43% found just once. The CDR3 extends over 16 amino acids. Between the trimmed V and J ends, which lost 0 bases and 0 bases, there was a span of 12 bases. Germline loops: CDR1 SGHRS, CDR2 YFSETQ. On this clonotype itself: As yet, its antigen is unknown.

Isolating PBMCs gave at least 6 million of these cells per sample. V is TRBV5-1 and J is TRBJ2-5; D is undetermined. The receptor was derived from a woman aged 60-70 years in good health. The sample comprised blood. The CDR3 nucleotides read TGCGCCAGCAGCTTGGGGGCTGGGTTGGACCAAGAGACCCAGTACTTC. Protein: CASSLGAGLDQETQYF.